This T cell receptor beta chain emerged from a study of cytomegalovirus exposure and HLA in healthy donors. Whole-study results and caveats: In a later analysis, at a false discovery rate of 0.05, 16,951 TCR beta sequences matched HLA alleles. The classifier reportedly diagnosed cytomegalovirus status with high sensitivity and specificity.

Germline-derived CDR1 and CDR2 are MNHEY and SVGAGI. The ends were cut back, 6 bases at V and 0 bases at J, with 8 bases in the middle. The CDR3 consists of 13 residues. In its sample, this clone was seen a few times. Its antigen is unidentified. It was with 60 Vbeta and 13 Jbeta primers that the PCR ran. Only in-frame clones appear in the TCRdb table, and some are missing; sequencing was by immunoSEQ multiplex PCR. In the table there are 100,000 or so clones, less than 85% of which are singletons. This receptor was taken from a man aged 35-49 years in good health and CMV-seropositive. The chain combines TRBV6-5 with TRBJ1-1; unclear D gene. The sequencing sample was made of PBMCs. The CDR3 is CASRRDMNTEAFF. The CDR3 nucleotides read TGTGCCAGCAGACGGGATATGAACACTGAAGCTTTCTTT.